The clone carrying this T cell receptor (beta chain) turned up a few times. The data stem from a study of blood T cell repertoires in COVID-19. On the study more broadly: COVID-19 samples, acute and convalescent, were from the United States, Italy and Spain. The analysed material was cDNA or gDNA that came from T cells, B-cell-depleted T cells, or PBMCs.

Here immunoSEQ multiplex PCR was the method, and the copy in TCRdb shows in-frame clones only, minus some. Among around 260,000 clones listed, 80% to 90% were seen once. Germline assignment: CDR1 SGHNT and CDR2 YYREEE (reference sequence). This CDR3 is built from 13 residues. Unmatched junction bases numbered 5, after V lost 4 bases and J lost 8 bases. The sample consisted of peripheral blood. This chain uses TRBV5-4 with TRBJ1-4, with 7 bases aligning to TRBD1. The TCR originated in a young man with acute or convalescent COVID-19. CDR3 sequence (DNA): TGTGCCAGCAGCAGGGACAGCCAGGAAAAACTGTTTTTT. Translation: CASSRDSQEKLFF.